This is a list of T cell receptor beta chains from one sample in a study of T cells expressing NK-cell markers. After re-calling the 5' RACE reads, TCRdb lists one entry per CDR3 protein, DNA absent. The ten top clones account for 3% to 4.5%, within a sample of some 600,000 distinct CDR3 sequences. The specimen was blood T cells: a sorted CD56 or NKG2C T cell subset, CD4+ or CD8+ T cells, or bulk PBMC T cells (not recorded which). All receptors derive from a man younger than 35 in good health. Each CDR3 is given with its conserved first and last residue. Fields, in order: V gene, CDR3 length, J gene, CDR3 protein.

TRBV12-3/TRBV12-4	14	TRBJ2-1	CASSLDKGWDEQFF
TRBV5-1	18	TRBJ2-5	CASSSRPQLAGVVETQYF
TRBV6-1	19	TRBJ2-6	CASSDAASGTASGANVLTF
TRBV2	14	TRBJ1-5	CASRNPTGNQPQHF
TRBV7-8	12	TRBJ2-1	CASSFFGNEQFF
TRBV30	11	TRBJ2-1	CAWTTVDEQFF
TRBV12-3/TRBV12-4	16	TRBJ1-4	CASSLGQPSTNEKLFF
TRBV12-3/TRBV12-4	16	TRBJ2-3	CASSLARLAGRDTQYF
TRBV6-1	16	TRBJ2-6	CASSDFESSGANVLTF
TRBV12-3/TRBV12-4	15	TRBJ1-1	CASSLRLLRDTEAFF
TRBV5-4	14	TRBJ1-2	CASSFSTGGYGYTF
TRBV5-1	16	TRBJ2-1	CASSPLGDRAHNEQFF
TRBV20-1	14	TRBJ2-7	CSARESSGTREQYF
TRBV29-1	12	TRBJ2-5	CSARLRAGTQYF
TRBV24-1	13	TRBJ2-1	CAIGTGAYNEQFF
TRBV11-2	12	TRBJ2-1	CASSAEGTGEFF
TRBV7-8	14	TRBJ2-2	CASSRRTMPGELFF
TRBV10-2	14	TRBJ2-2	CASSEFRVGGELFF
TRBV4-1	15	TRBJ1-5	CASSQGTGLGQPQHF
TRBV12-3/TRBV12-4	15	TRBJ2-1	CASSLDLPVYNEQFF
TRBV7-8	16	TRBJ2-1	CASSLGPAGGPHEQFF
TRBV29-1	14	TRBJ2-5	CSVGGTAFQETQYF
TRBV5-1	15	TRBJ2-5	CASSLGAAIQETQYF
TRBV5-1	14	TRBJ2-2	CASSLVGTTGELFF
TRBV7-8	15	TRBJ2-5	CASRVDQTSDETQYF
TRBV7-2	15	TRBJ2-3	CASSKRASQADTQYF
TRBV25-1	14	TRBJ2-7	CASSGRSMVYEQYF
TRBV12-3/TRBV12-4	16	TRBJ2-1	CASSLERGTPYNEQFF
TRBV5-8	16	TRBJ1-2	CASSPGRLTGALGYTF
TRBV27	16	TRBJ2-3	CASSFLSSGHTDTQYF
TRBV2	15	TRBJ2-5	CASSQTSGRGETQYF
TRBV12-3/TRBV12-4	12	TRBJ2-1	CASSFGTGEQFF
TRBV4-1	16	TRBJ2-5	CASSQEEAGGEETQYF
TRBV14	15	TRBJ2-6	CASSQNMFAANVLTF
TRBV12-3/TRBV12-4	15	TRBJ1-1	CASSRAPGTVTEAFF
TRBV18	18	TRBJ2-1	CASSPLSTGASKNNEQFF
TRBV7-9	20	TRBJ2-1	CASSGSGLAGGVSSYNEQFF
TRBV12-3/TRBV12-4	17	TRBJ2-2	CASSPTVRSLNTGELFF
TRBV5-5	17	TRBJ2-1	CASSPTPPGQGSNEQFF
TRBV29-1	14	TRBJ1-1	CSVEVWGSDTEAFF
TRBV7-3	15	TRBJ2-7	CASSLMGGSLYEQYF
TRBV7-9	14	TRBJ2-2	CASNPEGFGGELFF
TRBV12-3/TRBV12-4	13	TRBJ1-2	CASSPTTNYGYTF
TRBV27	14	TRBJ2-5	CASSLYRDPQTQYF
TRBV11-3	17	TRBJ2-2	CASSLGRGTANTGELFF
TRBV5-6	14	TRBJ2-3	CASSFFSGPDTQYF
TRBV24-1	13	TRBJ2-2	CATSTGNTGELFF